These 2 T cell receptor beta chains were all obtained from the same sample, sequenced in a study of PD-1 blockade in classical Hodgkin lymphoma. Time point indicated: cycle 4 day 1 (C4D1), after five to seven weeks of nivolumab. Exposure to brentuximab vedotin varied, and each patient had relapsed following autologous stem cell transplantation. The assay was immunoSEQ multiplex PCR, and TCRdb's table has in-frame clones only and misses some. Counted here are some 95,000 clones, around nine tenths occurring once; the ten biggest clones make up around 3%. The sample in question was peripheral blood mononuclear cells (PBMCs), obtained before the fourth cycle of nivolumab. Every receptor here comes from a human donor with classical Hodgkin lymphoma.

This clone was observed a single time. This chain joins TRBV6-5 and TRBJ2-3; TRBD1 matches 7 bases. V lost 4 bases, J lost 8 bases, and 6 bases stayed unmatched. Looked up from germline, CDR1 is MNHEY and CDR2 is SVGAGI. CDR3 length equals 13 residues. The CDR3 loop is CASSLRRGPTQYF. CDR3 DNA sequence: TGTGCCAGCAGTTTGAGAAGGGGGCCTACGCAGTATTTT.

The genes are TRBV11-2 and TRBJ1-2; D is unclear. Germline loops: CDR1 SGHAT, CDR2 FQNNGV. Trimming removed 0 bases at V and 2 bases at J, with 7 bases between. The CDR3 is 14 residues long. The CDR3 DNA reads TGTGCCAGCAGCTTAGATCTCGGAAACTATGGCTACACCTTC. Translation: CASSLDLGNYGYTF.